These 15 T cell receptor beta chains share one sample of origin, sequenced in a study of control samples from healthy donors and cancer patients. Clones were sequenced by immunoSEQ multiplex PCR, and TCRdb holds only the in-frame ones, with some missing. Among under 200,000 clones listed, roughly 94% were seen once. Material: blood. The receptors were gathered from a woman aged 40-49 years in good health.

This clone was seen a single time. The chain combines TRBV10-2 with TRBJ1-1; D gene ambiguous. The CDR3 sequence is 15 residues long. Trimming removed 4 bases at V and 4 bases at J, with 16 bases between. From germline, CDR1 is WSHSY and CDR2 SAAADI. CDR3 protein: CASSVFERGPTEAFF. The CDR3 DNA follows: TGCGCCAGCAGTGTCTTTGAACGAGGCCCCACTGAAGCTTTCTTT.

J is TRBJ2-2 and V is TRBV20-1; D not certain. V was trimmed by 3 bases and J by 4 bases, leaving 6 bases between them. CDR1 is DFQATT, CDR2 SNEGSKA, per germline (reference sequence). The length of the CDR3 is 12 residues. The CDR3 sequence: CSASKGTGELFF. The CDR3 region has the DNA TGCAGTGCTAGTAAGGGCACCGGGGAGCTGTTTTTT.

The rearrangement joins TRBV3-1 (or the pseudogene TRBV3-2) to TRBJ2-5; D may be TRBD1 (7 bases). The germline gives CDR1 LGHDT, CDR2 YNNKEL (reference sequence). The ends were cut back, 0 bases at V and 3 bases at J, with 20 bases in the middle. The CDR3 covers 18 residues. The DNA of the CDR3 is TGTGCCAGCAGCCAAGAATGTCAGGGGGAGGAGGAGGAAGAGACCCAGTACTTC. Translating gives CASSQECQGEEEEETQYF.

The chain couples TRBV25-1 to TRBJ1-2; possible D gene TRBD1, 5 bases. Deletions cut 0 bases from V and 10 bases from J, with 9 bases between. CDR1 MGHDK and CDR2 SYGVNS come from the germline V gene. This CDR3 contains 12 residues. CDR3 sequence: CASSEYQGDYTF. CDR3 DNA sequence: TGTGCCAGCAGTGAATATCAGGGAGACTACACCTTC.

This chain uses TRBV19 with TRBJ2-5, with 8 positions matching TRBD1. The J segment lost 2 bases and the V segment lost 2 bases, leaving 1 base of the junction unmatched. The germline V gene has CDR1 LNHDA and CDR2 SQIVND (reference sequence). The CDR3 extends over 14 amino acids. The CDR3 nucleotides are TGTGCCAGTAGTATACAGGGGGCACAAGAGACCCAGTACTTC. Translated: CASSIQGAQETQYF.

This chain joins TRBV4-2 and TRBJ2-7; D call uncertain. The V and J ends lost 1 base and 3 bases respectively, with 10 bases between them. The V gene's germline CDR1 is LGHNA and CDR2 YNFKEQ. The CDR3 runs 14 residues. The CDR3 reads CASSQVSANYEQYF. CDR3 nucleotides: TGTGCCAGCAGCCAAGTGAGCGCTAACTACGAGCAGTACTTC.

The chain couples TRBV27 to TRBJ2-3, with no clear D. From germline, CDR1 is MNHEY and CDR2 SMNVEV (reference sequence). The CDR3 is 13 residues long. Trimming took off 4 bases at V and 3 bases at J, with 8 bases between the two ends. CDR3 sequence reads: CASSSFSTDTQYF. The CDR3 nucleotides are TGTGCCAGCAGTTCGTTTAGTACAGATACGCAGTATTTT.

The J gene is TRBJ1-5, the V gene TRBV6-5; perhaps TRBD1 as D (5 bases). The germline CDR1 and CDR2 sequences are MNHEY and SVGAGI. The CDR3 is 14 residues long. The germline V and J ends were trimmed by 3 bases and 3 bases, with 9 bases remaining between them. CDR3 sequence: CASSYQGPNQPQHF. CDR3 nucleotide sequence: TGTGCCAGCAGTTATCAGGGCCCCAATCAGCCCCAGCATTTT.

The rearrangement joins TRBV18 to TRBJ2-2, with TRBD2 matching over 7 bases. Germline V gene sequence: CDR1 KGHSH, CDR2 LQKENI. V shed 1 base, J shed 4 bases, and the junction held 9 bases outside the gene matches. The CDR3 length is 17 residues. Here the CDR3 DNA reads TGTGCCAGCTCACCACGGCTGGCGCGGGGGTTCACCGGGGAGCTGTTTTTT. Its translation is CASSPRLARGFTGELFF.

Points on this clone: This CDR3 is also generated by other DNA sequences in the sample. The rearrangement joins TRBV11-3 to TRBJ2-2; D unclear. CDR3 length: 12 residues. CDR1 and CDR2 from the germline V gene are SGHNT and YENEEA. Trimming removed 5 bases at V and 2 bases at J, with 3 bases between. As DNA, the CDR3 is TGTGCCAGCAGCGGAAACACCGGGGAGCTGTTTTTT. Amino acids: CASSGNTGELFF.

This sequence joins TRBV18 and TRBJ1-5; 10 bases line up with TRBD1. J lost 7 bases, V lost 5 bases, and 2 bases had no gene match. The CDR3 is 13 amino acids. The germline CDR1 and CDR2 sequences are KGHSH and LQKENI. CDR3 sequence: CASSGQGDQPQHF. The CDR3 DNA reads TGTGCCAGCTCAGGACAGGGGGACCAGCCCCAGCATTTT.

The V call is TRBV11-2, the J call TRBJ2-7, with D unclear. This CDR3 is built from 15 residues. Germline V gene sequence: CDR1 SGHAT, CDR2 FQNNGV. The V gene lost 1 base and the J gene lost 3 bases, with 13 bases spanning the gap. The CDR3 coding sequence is TGTGCCAGCAGCTTAGGAGGTTTTCGGAACTACGAGCAGTACTTC. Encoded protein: CASSLGGFRNYEQYF.

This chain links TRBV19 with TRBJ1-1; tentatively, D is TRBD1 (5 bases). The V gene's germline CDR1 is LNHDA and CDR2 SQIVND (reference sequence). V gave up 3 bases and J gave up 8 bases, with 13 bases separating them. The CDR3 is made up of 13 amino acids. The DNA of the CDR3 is TGTGCCAGTAGTATCCGGGGGACTATAGAAGCTTTCTTT. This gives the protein CASSIRGTIEAFF. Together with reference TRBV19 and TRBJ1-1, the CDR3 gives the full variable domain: DGGITQSPKYLFRKEGQNVTLSCEQNLNHDAMYWYRQDPGQGLRLIYYSQIVNDFQKGDIAEGYSVSREKKESFPLTVTSAQKNPTAFYLCASSIRGTIEAFFGQGTRLTVV.

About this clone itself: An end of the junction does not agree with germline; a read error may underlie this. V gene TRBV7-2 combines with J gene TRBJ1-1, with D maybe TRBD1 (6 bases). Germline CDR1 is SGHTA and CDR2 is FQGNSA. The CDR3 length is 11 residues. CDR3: CASGFQGMAFF. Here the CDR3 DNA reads TGTGCCAGCGGCTTCCAGGGGATGGCTTTCTTT.

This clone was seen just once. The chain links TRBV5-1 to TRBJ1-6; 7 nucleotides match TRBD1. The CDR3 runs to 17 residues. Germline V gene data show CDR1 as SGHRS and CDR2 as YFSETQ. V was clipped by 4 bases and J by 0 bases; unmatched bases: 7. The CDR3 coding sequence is TGCGCCAGCAGCGCTGGGACAGAAATCTCCTATAATTCACCCCTCCACTTT. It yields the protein CASSAGTEISYNSPLHF.